This T cell receptor beta chain stems from a study of T cell changes during pregnancy in multiple sclerosis. The protocol was immunoSEQ multiplex PCR, while the TCRdb copy is restricted to in-frame clones and leaves out a portion. The profile shows some 75,000 clones, 90% to 95% of them singletons. Germline assignment: CDR1 PRHDT and CDR2 FYEKMQ (reference sequence). V gave up 5 bases and J gave up 0 bases, with 11 bases separating them. The CDR3 has 15 amino acids. The source is a female donor with multiple sclerosis, enrolled in a pregnancy study. The chain couples TRBV13 to TRBJ1-3, with a weak D call TRBD1 (6 bases). The material sequenced was peripheral blood, taken in the second trimester of pregnancy. The CDR3 sequence: CASSDRKLSGNTIYF. The CDR3 DNA reads as TGTGCCAGCAGCGACAGGAAACTCTCTGGAAACACCATATATTTT.